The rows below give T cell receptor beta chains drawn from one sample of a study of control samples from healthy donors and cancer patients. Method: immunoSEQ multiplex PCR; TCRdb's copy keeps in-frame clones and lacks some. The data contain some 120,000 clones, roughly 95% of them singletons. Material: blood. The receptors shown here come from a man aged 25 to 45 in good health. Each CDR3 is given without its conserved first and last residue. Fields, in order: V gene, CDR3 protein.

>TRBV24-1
ATSEGYDTQY
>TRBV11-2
ASSLDLDRGYEQY
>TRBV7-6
ASSQGQGLYTEAF
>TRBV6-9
ASSPPGDRRYNEQF
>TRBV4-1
ASSQDPRGGGGYT
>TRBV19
ASSIRPWGREYQPQH
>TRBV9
ASSAGPQATNEKLF
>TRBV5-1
ASSLDSPSYNEQF
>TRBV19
ASSSRQGNTYEQY
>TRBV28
ASSLTGTSSMNTEAF
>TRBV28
ASSGTATYEQY
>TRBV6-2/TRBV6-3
ASSQQGYNEQF
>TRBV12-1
ASSSCWDRGRENYGYT
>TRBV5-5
ASSSYMNTEAF
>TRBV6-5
ASIGTRGVDTQY
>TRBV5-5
ASSSGTGTGSYEQY
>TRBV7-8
ASSLRGRNQPQH
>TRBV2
ASRDWADMNTEAF
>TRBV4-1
ASSPFFLAGEETQY